What follows describes a single T cell receptor (beta chain). The target antigen is unknown. These data belong to a study of identical twins' blood T cells. A previously described protocol, modified, built RNA-based TCR cDNA libraries. Sample barcodes were added at both library ends during cDNA synthesis. Original analysis: Clonotypes per individual ranged from about 95,000 to nearly 500,000. From the 5' RACE reads, TCRdb called clonotypes with MiXCR, one entry per CDR3 protein. The V and J calls reflect TCRdb's pipeline rather than the authors' work. The profile shows about 370,000 distinct CDR3 sequences, about 28% of them singletons. Germline assignment: CDR1 LGHDT and CDR2 YNNKEL (reference sequence). Trimming took off 1 base at V and 4 bases at J, with 10 bases between the two ends. The CDR3 has 14 residues. Study-level points and caveats: Mainly, cloneset size products determined shared clonotypes, twins included.

The chain couples TRBV3-1 to TRBJ1-2, with unresolved D. This clonotype originated in a woman between 18 and 50 years old in good health. The sequencing input was PBMCs. The DNA for the CDR3 is TGTGCCAGCAGCCAAGCGGGTGGAATCTATGGCTACACCTTC. This translates into CASSQAGGIYGYTF.